Following are 8 T cell receptor beta chains from one sample sequenced in a study of blood T cell repertoires in COVID-19. The data were produced by immunoSEQ multiplex PCR, yet TCRdb's version contains in-frame clones alone and is incomplete. The repertoire holds approximately 140,000 clones, with around four fifths as singletons. The sequenced material came from PBMCs or T cells enriched from blood (not recorded which). The receptors derive from a woman aged 45-59 years with acute COVID-19.

The rearrangement links TRBV6-4 to TRBJ1-6, with 7 bases fitting TRBD1. Germline CDR1 is MRHNA and CDR2 is SNTAGT. Losses at the gene ends were 5 bases for V and 8 bases for J; bases not matched to a gene: 6. The CDR3 totals 14 residues. The CDR3 DNA follows: TGTGCCAGCAGTAGGGGGCTCAAAGATTCACCCCTCCACTTT. This sequence encodes CASSRGLKDSPLHF.

This chain joins TRBV14 and TRBJ2-1; weak D call: TRBD2 (6 bases). V was clipped by 4 bases and J by 5 bases, with 18 bases between them. CDR1 SGHDN and CDR2 FVKESK come from the germline V gene. CDR3 length equals 16 residues. The CDR3 reads CASSRLGRRENNEQFF. CDR3 nucleotides: TGTGCCAGCAGCCGGTTGGGGCGGAGGGAAAACAATGAGCAGTTCTTC. Full variable domain (remainder filled in from reference TRBV14 and TRBJ2-1): EAGVTQFPSHSVIEKGQTVTLRCDPISGHDNLYWYRRVMGKEIKFLLHFVKESKQDESGMPNNRFLAERTGGTYSTLKVQPAELEDSGVYFCASSRLGRRENNEQFFGPGTRLTVL.

This rearrangement joins TRBV5-4 to TRBJ2-2; tentative D call: TRBD2 (5 bases). The CDR3 has 15 amino acids. Germline-derived CDR1 and CDR2 are SGHNT and YYREEE (reference sequence). V was clipped by 5 bases and J by 0 bases, with 11 bases between them. For the CDR3, the DNA is TGTGCCAGCAGTTGGAGCGGTACGAACACCGGGGAGCTGTTTTTT. Translation gives CASSWSGTNTGELFF.

The V call is TRBV19, the J call TRBJ1-2; tentative D call: TRBD1 (5 bases). The germline CDR1 and CDR2 sequences are LNHDA and SQIVND (reference sequence). CDR3 size: 13 residues. Deletions cut 3 bases from V and 6 bases from J, with 11 bases between. The CDR3 DNA follows: TGTGCCAGTAGTATGGGGCAGACGGATGGCTACACCTTC. Protein sequence: CASSMGQTDGYTF.

V gene TRBV19 combines with J gene TRBJ1-6; 7 positions agree with TRBD1. V gave up 3 bases and J gave up 9 bases; unmatched junction bases: 8. This CDR3 spans 15 amino acids. CDR1 is LNHDA and CDR2 is SQIVND in the germline V gene (reference sequence). In DNA, the CDR3 is TGTGCCAGTAGTATCCTGGACAGGCGTGCTTCACCCCTCCACTTT. The encoded protein is CASSILDRRASPLHF.

The rearrangement uses TRBV29-1 and TRBJ2-1, with TRBD2 as a possible D gene (6 bases). In germline, CDR1 is SQVTM, CDR2 ANQGSEA. The CDR3 runs to 16 residues. Trimming removed 3 bases from V and 3 bases from J, with 18 bases in between. The CDR3 sequence is CSVDPPRRALYNEQFF. CDR3 nucleotides: TGCAGCGTTGACCCCCCGAGGAGGGCCCTCTACAATGAGCAGTTCTTC.

The chain links TRBV18 to TRBJ1-2, with TRBD1 identical over 7 bases. The ends lost 2 bases at V and 8 bases at J; junction bases unmatched: 14. Germline V gene lookup returns CDR1 KGHSH and CDR2 LQKENI. This CDR3 is 16 amino acids long. The CDR3 region is CASSPDEQGGRDGYTF. Here the CDR3 DNA reads TGTGCCAGCTCACCAGACGAGCAAGGGGGCAGGGACGGCTACACCTTC.

The chain joins TRBV27 to TRBJ1-5; D unclear. Between the trimmed V and J ends, which lost 2 bases and 3 bases, there was a span of 5 bases. The germline V gene has CDR1 MNHEY and CDR2 SMNVEV (reference sequence). This CDR3 spans 13 amino acids. The CDR3: CASSLGSNQPQHF. In nucleotides, the CDR3 is TGTGCCAGCAGTTTAGGCTCCAATCAGCCCCAGCATTTT.